One and the same sample provided the 5 T cell receptor beta chains below, sequenced in a study of shared clonotypes between healthy human individuals. As defined, naive CD8 cells were CD45RO-negative and positively selected for CCR7, with terminally differentiated effector memory CD45RA+ cells excluded. Profiled with immunoSEQ multiplex PCR; TCRdb holds only in-frame clones, not every one. The sample has millions of clones, around 96% seen once. The sample comprised naive CD8+ T cells sorted from blood. The source is a man aged 18 to 30 in good health.

The gene calls are TRBV6-5 and TRBJ1-2, with D tentatively TRBD1 (5 bases). This CDR3 has 15 residues. The ends were cut back, 10 bases at V and 3 bases at J, with 21 bases in the middle. Germline V gene data show CDR1 as MNHEY and CDR2 as SVGAGI. The CDR3: CATGPLWGRDYGYTF. The CDR3 DNA is TGTGCCACGGGGCCTCTCTGGGGGAGGGACTATGGCTACACCTTC.

This clone was observed a handful of times. Other DNA sequences in the sample encode the same CDR3. This chain links TRBV6-5 with TRBJ1-2; D gene ambiguous. The length of the CDR3 is 12 residues. Germline lookup yields CDR1 MNHEY and CDR2 SVGAGI. V lost 2 bases and J 5 bases, leaving 6 bases between the germline ends. The CDR3: CASSYDNYGYTF. CDR3 nucleotides: TGTGCCAGCAGTTACGACAATTATGGCTACACCTTC.

Comments on this clone: Other DNA sequences in the same sample also yield this CDR3. The gene calls are TRBV7-9 and TRBJ2-7, with D uncertain. Trimming took off 5 bases at V and 2 bases at J, with 7 bases between the two ends. The V gene's germline CDR1 is SEHNR and CDR2 FQNEAQ (reference sequence). CDR3 size: 12 residues. CDR3: CASSLRPYEQYF. CDR3 DNA sequence: TGTGCCAGCAGCCTCCGACCCTACGAGCAGTACTTC.

This rearrangement joins TRBV27 to TRBJ2-5, with D tentatively TRBD1 or TRBD2 (5 bases each). Trimming stripped 2 bases from V and 5 bases from J, with 12 bases between. This CDR3 is built from 14 residues. Germline V lookup: CDR1 MNHEY, CDR2 SMNVEV (reference sequence). The CDR3 sequence is CASSLGAGAETQYF. The CDR3 nucleotides read TGTGCCAGCAGTTTAGGGGCCGGGGCGGAGACCCAGTACTTC.

The gene calls are TRBV7-6 and TRBJ2-3; D remains unclear. CDR1 SGHVS and CDR2 FNYEAQ come from the germline V gene. The CDR3 is 11 residues long. V lost 4 bases and J lost 8, with 7 bases in between. DNA of the CDR3: TGTGCCAGCAGCTCCGAGGTTACGCAGTATTTT. Translating it yields CASSSEVTQYF.